The clone carrying this T cell receptor (beta chain) was seen once. What it binds is unknown. The sample is drawn from a study of PD-1 blockade in classical Hodgkin lymphoma. Looking at the study overall: A 3 mg/kg intravenous dose of nivolumab was received by patients every 2 weeks. Notes on the study in general: Any patient who commenced nivolumab under 1 year after ASCT was excluded.

Only in-frame clones appear in the TCRdb table, and some are missing; sequencing was by immunoSEQ multiplex PCR. The data contain 10,000 to 15,000 clones, about nine tenths of them singletons. All patients experienced relapse after autologous stem cell transplantation, and brentuximab vedotin exposure was variable. Magnetic negative selection was used to purify CD4+ T cells from thawed PBMCs. The patients, who had relapsed/refractory classical Hodgkin lymphoma, achieved best responses of complete response, partial response or progressive disease. CDR3 length equals 11 residues. Germline V lookup: CDR1 KGHSH, CDR2 LQKENI. The V end lost 4 bases, the J end lost 1 base, and 1 base lay between the germline ends.

Sequenced here: CD4+ T cells from blood, sampled at baseline. The rearrangement uses TRBV18 and TRBJ2-5; D remains ambiguous. This sequence originates from a human donor with classical Hodgkin lymphoma. The CDR3 region has the DNA TGTGCCAGCTCACTCCAAGAGACCCAGTACTTC. This translates into CASSLQETQYF.